This passage covers 25 T cell receptor beta chains from one sample sequenced in a study of follicular helper T cells after annual influenza vaccination. Regarding time point: 2015-2016 season, 7 days after influenza vaccination. The method was immunoSEQ multiplex PCR; TCRdb's version includes in-frame clones alone and lacks a portion of them. The sample lists over a thousand clones; 70% to 90% were seen once. Sequencing used CXCR5+ CD38- circulating T follicular helper cells from blood, obtained 7 days after influenza vaccination. Subset here: circulating Tfh, non-naive CD4+CXCR5+PD-1+ (ICOS+CD38+ or ICOS-CD38-). The source is an adult who received the influenza vaccine.

This chain joins TRBV21-1 and TRBJ2-5; the table gives TRBD2 as D, unverified against the DNA. The DNA end lines up better with TRBJ2-7; the J call may be wrong. TRBV21-1 is described as a pseudogene. There are 16 residues in the CDR3. CDR3 bases: TGTGCCAGCAGCAAAGCGCGGACTAGAAGGTCCTACGAGCAGTACTTC. Its protein is CASSKARTRRSYEQYF.

V is TRBV10-3 and J is TRBJ2-3; 12 nucleotides agree with TRBD2. In germline, CDR1 is ENHRY, CDR2 SYGVKD. The CDR3 sequence is 17 residues long. V lost 4 bases, J lost 0 bases, and 5 bases stayed unmatched. DNA of the CDR3: TGTGCCATCAGTGCTGGACTAGCGGGGTCTAGCACAGATACGCAGTATTTT. Translated: CAISAGLAGSSTDTQYF.

V gene TRBV5-4 combines with J gene TRBJ1-3; D is perhaps TRBD1 (6 bases). The CDR3 contains 17 residues. Germline V gene lookup returns CDR1 SGHNT and CDR2 YYREEE (reference sequence). The V end lost 4 bases, the J end lost 0 bases, and 17 bases lay between the germline ends. CDR3 sequence: CASSPRVGGSSGNTIYF. The CDR3 coding sequence is TGTGCCAGCAGCCCCCGTGTAGGGGGGAGCTCTGGAAACACCATATATTTT.

V usage is TRBV6-6 and J usage is TRBJ1-2, with D maybe TRBD1 (5 bases). The CDR3 loop spans 11 amino acids. V dropped 10 bases and J dropped 7 bases, with 13 bases sitting between them. Germline CDR1 MNHNY, CDR2 SVGAGI (reference sequence). The CDR3 spells CATAGDSGYTF. The CDR3 DNA reads TGTGCCACCGCGGGGGACTCTGGCTACACCTTC.

The chain uses TRBV28 and TRBJ2-1; TRBD2 agrees at 7 bases. V shed 5 bases and J 5 bases; nucleotides not matched to a gene: 12. Germline values: CDR1 MDHEN, CDR2 SYDVKM. The CDR3 extends over 16 amino acids. CDR3 DNA: TGTGCCAGCAGTCTATATAGCGGGTCTGATGACAATGAGCAGTTCTTC. Protein: CASSLYSGSDDNEQFF.

The chain joins TRBV7-9 to TRBJ2-7; tentatively, D is TRBD2 (6 bases). Trimming pared 7 bases from V and 6 bases from J, leaving 13 bases between. The CDR3 covers 12 residues. In germline, CDR1 is SEHNR, CDR2 FQNEAQ (reference sequence). The CDR3 DNA reads as TGTGCCAGCACGAAAGAGGGACTCGAGCAGTACTTC. This codes for CASTKEGLEQYF. Full variable domain (missing parts from reference TRBV7-9 and TRBJ2-7): DTGVSQNPRHKITKRGQNVTFRCDPISEHNRLYWYRQTLGQGPEFLTYFQNEAQLEKSRLLSDRFSAERPKGSFSTLEIQRTEQGDSAMYLCASTKEGLEQYFGPGTRLTVT.

To note about this clone: Because the CDR3's place on the DNA is in doubt, the DNA is left out and the CDR3 is given as listed by TCRdb. V and J are TRBV5-5 and TRBJ1-1. Termini included, the CDR3 measures 11 amino acids. Germline lookup yields CDR1 SGHKS and CDR2 YYEKEE (reference sequence). CDR3 region: CASSFGPGAFF.

This rearrangement joins TRBV7-9 to TRBJ1-4; D remains ambiguous. Trimming cost V 0 bases and J 5 bases, with 10 bases left between them. The CDR3 is 15 residues long. The V gene's germline CDR1 is SEHNR and CDR2 FQNEAQ (reference sequence). For the CDR3, the DNA is TGTGCCAGCAGCTTAGCACGGGTTGGGAATGAAAAACTGTTTTTT. Amino acid sequence: CASSLARVGNEKLFF.

The chain is built from TRBV18 and TRBJ1-4; possibly TRBD1 for D (5 bases). V was shortened by 3 bases and J by 6 bases, with 8 bases between the two germline ends. The CDR3 is 13 amino acids. Germline V lookup: CDR1 KGHSH, CDR2 LQKENI. The CDR3 nucleotides are TGTGCCAGCTCACCTAGCAGGGATGAAAAACTGTTTTTT. Its translation: CASSPSRDEKLFF. The entire variable domain, with the rest obtained from reference TRBV18 and TRBJ1-4, is as follows: NAGVMQNPRHLVRRRGQEARLRCSPMKGHSHVYWYRQLPEEGLKFMVYLQKENIIDESGMPKERFSAEFPKEGPSILRIQQVVRGDSAAYFCASSPSRDEKLFFGSGTQLSVL.

The V gene is TRBV18, the J gene TRBJ2-3; 9 nucleotides match TRBD2. The trim removed 2 bases at V and 6 bases at J, leaving 6 bases unmatched. Germline loops: CDR1 KGHSH, CDR2 LQKENI. CDR3 length: 15 residues. The CDR3 loop is CASSPMSGGSDTQYF. CDR3 in DNA: TGTGCCAGCTCACCAATGAGCGGGGGGTCGGATACGCAGTATTTT.

The J gene is TRBJ1-2, the V gene TRBV6-5; 11 bases match TRBD1. The CDR3 totals 15 residues. V gave up 0 bases and J gave up 8 bases; unmatched junction bases: 5. Germline CDR1 and CDR2: MNHEY and SVGAGI. The CDR3 spells CASSYSGGTGGGYTF. CDR3 DNA sequence: TGTGCCAGCAGTTACTCGGGGGGGACAGGGGGAGGCTACACCTTC.

The genes are TRBV5-4 and TRBJ2-3, with D possibly being TRBD2 (5 bases). With 4 bases removed from V and 4 bases from J, the gap between germline ends came to 13 bases. Germline CDR1 reads SGHNT; CDR2 reads YYREEE (reference sequence). CDR3 size: 14 residues. Written as DNA, the CDR3 is TGTGCCAGCAGCCAGAACGGGGTCGCAGATACGCAGTATTTT. This encodes CASSQNGVADTQYF.

The chain is built from TRBV7-9 and TRBJ2-1; a possible D gene is TRBD1 (5 bases). V lost 5 bases and J lost 9, with 20 bases in between. CDR3 length: 15 residues. The germline gives CDR1 SEHNR, CDR2 FQNEAQ (reference sequence). The CDR3 region has the DNA TGTGCCAGCAGCCCCCCTGGAGACAGACTGGGTGAGCAGTTCTTC. Translation: CASSPPGDRLGEQFF.

The CDR3 sequence is CASTRLGRESSYEQYF. Written as DNA, the CDR3 is TGTGCCAGCACTCGACTCGGACGGGAGTCTTCCTACGAGCAGTACTTC. This chain joins TRBV28 and TRBJ2-7, with a weak D call TRBD2 (6 bases). CDR1 MDHEN and CDR2 SYDVKM come from the germline V gene. Trimming took off 7 bases at V and 1 base at J, with 20 bases between the two ends. This CDR3 region has 16 residues.

The J gene is TRBJ2-7, the V gene TRBV2; 7 bases map to TRBD1. The CDR3 totals 13 residues. The V gene end was trimmed by 10 bases and the J gene end by 4 bases; junction bases not matched to a gene: 10. Germline values: CDR1 SNHLY, CDR2 FYNNEI. The CDR3 region has the DNA TGTGCCATCCGGACAGGTGGACGTTACGAGCAGTACTTC. The encoded protein is CAIRTGGRYEQYF.

This chain links TRBV7-8 with TRBJ2-1; D gene ambiguous. The germline V gene has CDR1 SGHVS and CDR2 FQNEAQ. V was cut by 1 base and J by 7 bases, with 8 bases left in between. CDR3 length equals 13 residues. The CDR3 here is CASSLGAGNEQFF. CDR3 DNA sequence: TGTGCCAGCAGCTTAGGTGCTGGTAATGAGCAGTTCTTC.

The V and J genes are TRBV30 and TRBJ2-1, with D possibly being TRBD2 (6 bases). The V gene's germline CDR1 is GTSNPN and CDR2 SVGIG (reference sequence). This CDR3 spans 13 amino acids. V lost 4 bases and J 3 bases, leaving 10 bases between the germline ends. CDR3 in DNA: TGTGCCTGGAACCGGGGAGGCTACAATGAGCAGTTCTTC. It encodes CAWNRGGYNEQFF. The full variable domain, in which reference TRBV30 and TRBJ2-1 provide the parts outside the CDR3, is SQTIHQWPATLVQPVGSPLSLECTVEGTSNPNLYWYRQAAGRGLQLLFYSVGIGQISSEVPQNLSASRPQDRQFILSSKKLLLSDSGFYLCAWNRGGYNEQFFGPGTRLTVL.

V usage is TRBV29-1 and J usage is TRBJ1-5, with D maybe TRBD1 (6 bases). Germline V gene data show CDR1 as SQVTM and CDR2 as ANQGSEA. CDR3 length equals 13 residues. The V and J ends lost 6 bases and 5 bases respectively, with 14 bases between them. CDR3 nucleotides: TGCAGCGTGGGAACAGGGTCCCATCAGCCCCAGCATTTT. Its translation: CSVGTGSHQPQHF.

In its sample, this clone was seen once. The chain combines TRBV9 with TRBJ2-3, with 9 bases fitting TRBD2. V lost 4 bases to trimming and J lost 1 base; unmatched junction nucleotides: 1. The CDR3 consists of 14 residues. The germline V gene encodes CDR1 SGDLS and CDR2 YYNGEE. The CDR3 nucleotides are TGTGCCAGCAGCCGGACTAGCGGCACAGATACGCAGTATTTT. This gives the protein CASSRTSGTDTQYF.

The chain carries TRBV5-6 and TRBJ2-6; D call uncertain. Germline CDR1 SGHDT, CDR2 YYEEEE. The CDR3 totals 14 residues. V lost 5 bases and J lost 5, with 11 bases in between. The CDR3 here is CASRPQSRANVLTF. The CDR3 DNA reads as TGTGCCAGCAGGCCACAAAGTCGGGCCAACGTCCTGACTTTC.

The CDR3: CASSSPGGALGYTF. The CDR3 DNA sequence: TGCGCCAGCAGCTCACCAGGGGGGGCGCTGGGCTACACCTTC. This rearrangement joins TRBV5-1 to TRBJ1-2; 7 bases are a match to TRBD1. This CDR3 is built from 14 residues. CDR1 and CDR2 from the germline V gene are SGHRS and YFSETQ. The junction had 10 bases not matched to a gene; V was cut back by 3 bases and J by 8 bases.

The chain couples TRBV5-1 to TRBJ2-3; perhaps TRBD1 as D (6 bases). The germline V gene has CDR1 SGHRS and CDR2 YFSETQ. Trimming removed 4 bases from V and 5 bases from J, with 23 bases in between. This CDR3 contains 17 residues. This CDR3 reads CASSLGPGGLGGDTQYF. The CDR3 DNA reads as TGCGCCAGCAGCCTGGGCCCTGGGGGCCTAGGAGGAGATACGCAGTATTTT.

The chain joins TRBV11-3 to TRBJ2-2, with 12 bases matching TRBD1. Germline CDR1 is SGHNT and CDR2 is YENEEA. Trimming cost V 6 bases and J 6 bases; bases outside gene matches: 8. CDR3 length equals 16 residues. The CDR3 reads CASRPGTGGLPGELFF. The CDR3 nucleotides read TGTGCCAGCAGACCCGGGACAGGGGGCCTCCCCGGGGAGCTGTTTTTT.

The CDR3 DNA sequence: TGTGCCAGCTGCATAGGACAGGGAATTAATGAAAAACTGTTTTTT. Its translation: CASCIGQGINEKLFF. The chain recombines TRBV18 with TRBJ1-4; 8 bases are shared with TRBD1. The ends lost 7 bases at V and 4 bases at J; junction bases unmatched: 8. Per the germline V gene, CDR1 is KGHSH and CDR2 is LQKENI. The CDR3 has 15 amino acids.

The V and J genes are TRBV7-6 and TRBJ2-1, with 8 bases identical to TRBD2. This CDR3 has 19 residues. The ends lost 1 base at V and 0 bases at J; junction bases unmatched: 11. Germline CDR1 reads SGHVS; CDR2 reads FNYEAQ. CDR3 bases: TGTGCCAGCAGCTTAGATCCCAGGCAGCGGGGGAGCTCCTACAATGAGCAGTTCTTC. It codes for CASSLDPRQRGSSYNEQFF.